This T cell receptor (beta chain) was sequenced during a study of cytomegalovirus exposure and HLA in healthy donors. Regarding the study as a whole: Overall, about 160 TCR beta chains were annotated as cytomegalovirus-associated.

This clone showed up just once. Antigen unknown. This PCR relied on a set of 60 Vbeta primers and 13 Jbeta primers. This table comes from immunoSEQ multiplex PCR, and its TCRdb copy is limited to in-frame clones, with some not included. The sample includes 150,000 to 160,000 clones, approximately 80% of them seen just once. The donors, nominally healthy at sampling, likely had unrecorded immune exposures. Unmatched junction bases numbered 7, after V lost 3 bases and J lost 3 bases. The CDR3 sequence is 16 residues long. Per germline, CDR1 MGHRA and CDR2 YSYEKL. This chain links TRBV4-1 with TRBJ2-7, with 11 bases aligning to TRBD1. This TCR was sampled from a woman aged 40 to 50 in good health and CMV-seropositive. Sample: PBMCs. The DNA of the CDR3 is TGCGCCAGCAGCCAGGAACCGGACAGGGGGCTCTACGAGCAGTACTTC. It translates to CASSQEPDRGLYEQYF.